This TCR beta chain was sequenced in a study of T cells in localized non-small cell lung cancer. Germline CDR1 SNHLY, CDR2 FYNNEI. CDR3 length equals 14 residues. Deletions cut 1 base from V and 5 bases from J, with 9 bases between. TCRdb's copy holds only in-frame clones and misses some; the assay was immunoSEQ multiplex PCR. The sample has roughly 77,000 clones; roughly 91% are singletons. This clone was seen a single time. The specimen comprised peripheral blood, sampled before any cancer treatment. The TCR originated in a woman between 35 and 70 years old with stage I squamous cell lung carcinoma. This chain joins TRBV2 and TRBJ1-5; no clear D gene. As DNA, the CDR3 is TGTGCCAGCAGTGAAGGCAGAAGTCATCAGCCCCAGCATTTT. This encodes CASSEGRSHQPQHF.